One sample yielded the 26 T cell receptor beta chains listed below, sequenced in a study of T cell changes during pregnancy in multiple sclerosis. Method: immunoSEQ multiplex PCR; TCRdb's copy keeps in-frame clones and lacks some. This table has 78,000 or so clones, 92% appearing once. The sample was peripheral blood, taken before pregnancy. The receptors originated from a female donor with multiple sclerosis, enrolled in a pregnancy study.

The CDR3 is CASSLDRGAGETQYF. The CDR3 coding sequence is TGTGCCAGCAGCTTGGACCGGGGGGCCGGGGAGACCCAGTACTTC. The chain couples TRBV5-4 to TRBJ2-5, with a weak D call TRBD2 (7 bases). The V end was cut by 0 bases, the J end by 5 bases, with 14 bases between. CDR1 and CDR2 from the germline V gene are SGHNT and YYREEE (reference sequence). The CDR3 spans 15 residues.

The V call is TRBV20-1, the J call TRBJ2-1; 7 bases map to TRBD1. CDR1 and CDR2 from the germline V gene are DFQATT and SNEGSKA (reference sequence). The CDR3 runs 10 residues. J gave up 10 bases and V 6 bases, and 3 bases lay outside the gene matches. CDR3 sequence (DNA): TGCAGTGCAATGGACAGGGAGCAGTTCTTC. This gives the protein CSAMDREQFF.

This chain connects TRBV13 to TRBJ1-1, with unresolved D. CDR3 length: 12 amino acids. Between the trimmed V and J ends, which lost 4 bases and 7 bases, there was a span of 10 bases. The germline V gene encodes CDR1 PRHDT and CDR2 FYEKMQ (reference sequence). The chain's CDR3 is CASSSWEGEAFF. As DNA, the CDR3 is TGTGCCAGCAGCTCCTGGGAGGGTGAAGCTTTCTTT.

The V call is TRBV19, the J call TRBJ1-5; D not certain. Germline lookup yields CDR1 LNHDA and CDR2 SQIVND (reference sequence). Trimming took off 5 bases at V and 11 bases at J, with 19 bases between the two ends. This CDR3 is built from 14 residues. The DNA for the CDR3 is TGTGCCAGTAGTGGTTTAGGAGAGGCTGGGTCCCAGCATTTT. It encodes CASSGLGEAGSQHF.

This chain links TRBV12-5 with TRBJ1-5; 8 nucleotides line up with TRBD1. Looked up from germline, CDR1 is LGHNT and CDR2 is FRNRAP. This CDR3 comprises 15 residues. Trimming cost V 7 bases and J 0 bases; bases outside gene matches: 5. CDR3 sequence (DNA): TGTGCTAGTGCCATGACAGGGGATAGCAATCAGCCCCAGCATTTT. This translates into CASAMTGDSNQPQHF.

The chain carries TRBV6-5 and TRBJ1-2; D is unresolved. The CDR3 has 12 residues. Trimming removed 6 bases at V and 9 bases at J, with 14 bases between. Germline CDR1 is MNHEY and CDR2 is SVGAGI. CDR3 sequence (DNA): TGTGCCAGCAGCACCGGGGAGCGGAGCTACACCTTC. This codes for CASSTGERSYTF.

CDR3 in DNA: TGTGCCAGTAGCACAGGTCCGGTAGGCGAGCAGTACTTC. It is translated as CASSTGPVGEQYF. This chain connects TRBV19 to TRBJ2-7; D possibly corresponds to TRBD1 (5 bases). The CDR3 length is 13 residues. CDR1 is LNHDA, CDR2 SQIVND, per germline (reference sequence). With 6 bases removed from V and 6 bases from J, the gap between germline ends came to 15 bases. Full variable domain (missing parts from reference TRBV19 and TRBJ2-7): DGGITQSPKYLFRKEGQNVTLSCEQNLNHDAMYWYRQDPGQGLRLIYYSQIVNDFQKGDIAEGYSVSREKKESFPLTVTSAQKNPTAFYLCASSTGPVGEQYFGPGTRLTVT.

The V gene is TRBV29-1, the J gene TRBJ2-1; 7 positions match TRBD1. This CDR3 has 16 residues. After removal of 0 bases from V and 12 bases from J, the junction contained 17 bases not matched to a gene. CDR1 SQVTM and CDR2 ANQGSEA come from the germline V gene. CDR3 loop: CSVEEVSGGPSIGQFF. The DNA for the CDR3 is TGCAGCGTTGAAGAGGTTTCAGGGGGTCCCTCGATAGGGCAGTTCTTC.

The table lists this clone with a few counts. V and J are TRBV5-8 and TRBJ1-4; 8 bases line up with TRBD1. The germline CDR1 and CDR2 sequences are SGHTS and YDEGEE. CDR3 length: 15 amino acids. The junction had 5 bases not matched to a gene; V was cut back by 1 base and J by 6 bases. This CDR3 is CASSLRGQADEKLFF. DNA of the CDR3: TGTGCCAGCAGCTTGAGGGGACAGGCGGATGAAAAACTGTTTTTT.

This clone was recorded a few times. The rearrangement uses TRBV19 and TRBJ2-2; D not resolved. CDR3 length: 13 amino acids. Trimming left V 5 bases short and J 5 bases short, with 9 bases between. Germline V gives CDR1 LNHDA, CDR2 SQIVND (reference sequence). As DNA, the CDR3 is TGTGCCAGTAGTGGCGCGGCAACCGGGGAGCTGTTTTTT. Translated, it gives CASSGAATGELFF.

V usage is TRBV5-1 and J usage is TRBJ2-7, with 7 bases fitting TRBD1. In germline, CDR1 is SGHRS, CDR2 YFSETQ. The CDR3 loop spans 17 amino acids. V trimming: 5 bases; J trimming: 2 bases; junction bases outside the gene matches: 16. CDR3 region: CASSVSSGQSFPYEQYF. The CDR3 DNA follows: TGCGCCAGCAGTGTTTCTTCGGGACAGTCTTTCCCCTACGAGCAGTACTTC.

The sample holds one count of this clone. The genes are TRBV5-8 and TRBJ2-5; the D gene is possibly TRBD1 (6 bases). V lost 3 bases to trimming and J lost 2 bases, with 11 bases between them. This CDR3 region has 14 residues. Germline CDR1 and CDR2: SGHTS and YDEGEE. Written as DNA, the CDR3 is TGTGCCAGCAGCTCCGGGACAAGACAAGAGACCCAGTACTTC. As protein: CASSSGTRQETQYF.

V and J are TRBV6-5 and TRBJ2-1; the match to TRBD1 covers 9 bases. CDR3 length equals 15 residues. J was trimmed by 4 bases and V by 5 bases; bases with no gene match: 6. CDR1 and CDR2 from the germline V gene are MNHEY and SVGAGI. The CDR3 loop reads CASSPTGGRYNEQFF. The CDR3 bases are TGTGCCAGCAGTCCGACAGGGGGGCGATACAATGAGCAGTTCTTC.

The gene calls are TRBV19 and TRBJ1-1; the D is unclear. This CDR3 is 13 amino acids long. V lost 9 bases and J 0 bases, leaving 11 bases between the germline ends. CDR1 LNHDA and CDR2 SQIVND come from the germline V gene (reference sequence). CDR3 region: CASARAVNTEAFF. The CDR3 coding sequence is TGTGCCAGCGCGAGGGCGGTGAACACTGAAGCTTTCTTT.

The V gene is TRBV6-5, the J gene TRBJ1-5, with D possibly TRBD1 on 5 matching bases. Germline V gene sequence: CDR1 MNHEY, CDR2 SVGAGI. The CDR3 covers 14 residues. Deletions cut 6 bases from V and 7 bases from J, with 16 bases between. CDR3: CASSHGGERQPQHF. The CDR3 bases are TGTGCCAGCAGCCACGGGGGGGAAAGGCAGCCCCAGCATTTT.

V is TRBV18 and J is TRBJ2-7, with 8 nucleotides matching TRBD1. CDR1 is KGHSH and CDR2 is LQKENI in the germline V gene. This CDR3 comprises 13 residues. Unmatched junction bases numbered 2, after V lost 5 bases and J lost 2 bases. The CDR3 reads CASSGTGPYEQYF. CDR3 sequence (DNA): TGTGCCAGCTCAGGGACAGGCCCCTACGAGCAGTACTTC.

The rearrangement uses TRBV6-5 and TRBJ1-1; 8 bases match TRBD1. Germline V gives CDR1 MNHEY, CDR2 SVGAGI. The length of the CDR3 is 15 residues. Trimming took 5 bases from V and 4 from J; bases not matched to a gene: 9. The CDR3 DNA reads as TGTGCCAGCAGTCAAGACAGGGGATTGAGCACTGAAGCTTTCTTT. This translates into CASSQDRGLSTEAFF.

V is TRBV2 and J is TRBJ1-6; 7 nucleotides align to TRBD1. Germline V lookup: CDR1 SNHLY, CDR2 FYNNEI. The V segment lost 1 base and the J segment 0 bases; nucleotides outside the gene matches: 0. The CDR3 runs to 16 residues. Here the CDR3 reads CASSEGDSSYNSPLHF. Written as DNA, the CDR3 is TGTGCCAGCAGTGAAGGGGACAGCTCCTATAATTCACCCCTCCACTTT. Combining the CDR3 with reference TRBV2 and TRBJ1-6 gives the whole variable domain EPEVTQTPSHQVTQMGQEVILRCVPISNHLYFYWYRQILGQKVEFLVSFYNNEISEKSEIFDDQFSVERPDGSNFTLKIRSTKLEDSAMYFCASSEGDSSYNSPLHFGNGTRLTVT.

J is TRBJ2-7 and V is TRBV5-4; 9 bases line up with TRBD1. The V and J ends lost 2 bases and 2 bases, in that order; junction bases with no gene match: 2. In germline, CDR1 is SGHNT, CDR2 YYREEE (reference sequence). The CDR3 is 14 amino acids. In DNA form, the CDR3 reads TGTGCCAGCAGCTTACAGGGGGCTACCTACGAGCAGTACTTC. This encodes CASSLQGATYEQYF.

This chain uses TRBV10-2 with TRBJ2-1, with D unresolved. The germline V gene has CDR1 WSHSY and CDR2 SAAADI. V gave up 8 bases and J gave up 6 bases, with 14 bases separating them. The CDR3 sequence is 13 residues long. The CDR3 DNA is TGCGCCAGCTGCAGGTTCCTGGGCAATGAGCAGTTCTTC. Protein product: CASCRFLGNEQFF.

The V gene is TRBV19, the J gene TRBJ2-2, with D maybe TRBD2 (6 bases). V lost 3 bases, J lost 2 bases, and 13 bases lay in between. Germline CDR1 reads LNHDA; CDR2 reads SQIVND (reference sequence). CDR3 length equals 16 residues. CDR3 protein: CASSMARGVNTGELFF. In DNA form, the CDR3 reads TGTGCCAGTAGTATGGCCCGCGGGGTTAACACCGGGGAGCTGTTTTTT.

The chain carries TRBV2 and TRBJ2-3; TRBD2 matches 10 bases. Germline-derived CDR1 and CDR2 are SNHLY and FYNNEI. V shed 5 bases, J shed 6 bases, and the junction held 11 bases outside the gene matches. This CDR3 contains 16 residues. CDR3 in DNA: TGTGCCAGCAGTAAGCTAGCGGGGGCACCCTCGGATACGCAGTATTTT. Protein: CASSKLAGAPSDTQYF. The full variable domain, in which reference TRBV2 and TRBJ2-3 provide the parts outside the CDR3, is EPEVTQTPSHQVTQMGQEVILRCVPISNHLYFYWYRQILGQKVEFLVSFYNNEISEKSEIFDDQFSVERPDGSNFTLKIRSTKLEDSAMYFCASSKLAGAPSDTQYFGPGTRLTVL.

J is TRBJ1-2 and V is TRBV7-9; possible D gene TRBD1, 5 bases. Trimming took off 2 bases at V and 6 bases at J, with 7 bases between the two ends. Looked up from germline, CDR1 is SEHNR and CDR2 is FQNEAQ (reference sequence). The CDR3 covers 12 residues. The chain's CDR3 is CASSLQGNGYTF. In DNA form, the CDR3 reads TGTGCCAGCAGCTTACAGGGAAATGGCTACACCTTC.

The chain recombines TRBV4-2 with TRBJ2-3; weak D call: TRBD1 (6 bases). V was shortened by 1 base and J by 2 bases, with 10 bases between the two germline ends. There are 15 residues in the CDR3. Germline V gives CDR1 LGHNA, CDR2 YNFKEQ. The CDR3 loop reads CASSQAVGATDTQYF. The CDR3 DNA is TGTGCCAGCAGCCAAGCCGTGGGGGCCACAGATACGCAGTATTTT.

The V and J genes are TRBV11-3 and TRBJ1-5, with TRBD1 identical over 12 bases. Unmatched junction bases numbered 18, after V lost 4 bases and J lost 5 bases. Germline lookup yields CDR1 SGHNT and CDR2 YENEEA. The length of the CDR3 is 20 residues. The CDR3 nucleotides are TGTGCCAGCAGCTACACCCCCGGGACAGGGGGCCCCAATGGGCATCAGCCCCAGCATTTT. This gives the protein CASSYTPGTGGPNGHQPQHF.

V gene TRBV2 combines with J gene TRBJ1-5; no definite D call. The CDR3 consists of 13 residues. Germline values: CDR1 SNHLY, CDR2 FYNNEI. Trimming pared 6 bases from V and 3 bases from J, leaving 9 bases between. The CDR3 sequence is CASRSETNQPQHF. The CDR3 DNA follows: TGTGCCAGCAGAAGCGAAACCAATCAGCCCCAGCATTTT.